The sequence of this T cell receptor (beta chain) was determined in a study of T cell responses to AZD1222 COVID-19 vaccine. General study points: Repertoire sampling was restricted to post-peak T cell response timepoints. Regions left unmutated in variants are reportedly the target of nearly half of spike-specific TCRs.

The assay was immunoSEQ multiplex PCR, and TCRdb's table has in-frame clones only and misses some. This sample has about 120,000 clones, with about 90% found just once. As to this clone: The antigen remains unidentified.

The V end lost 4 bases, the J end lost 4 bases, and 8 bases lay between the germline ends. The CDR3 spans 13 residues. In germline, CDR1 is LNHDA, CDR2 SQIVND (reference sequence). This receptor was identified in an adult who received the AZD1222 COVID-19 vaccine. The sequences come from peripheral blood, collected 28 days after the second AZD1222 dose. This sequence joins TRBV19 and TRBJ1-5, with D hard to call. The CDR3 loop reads CASSKRINQPQHF. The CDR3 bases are TGTGCCAGTAGTAAACGGATTAATCAGCCCCAGCATTTT.